The 17 T cell receptor beta chains listed next were all sequenced from one sample in a study of cytomegalovirus exposure and HLA in healthy donors. The PCR contained 60 Vbeta and 13 Jbeta primers. Data came from immunoSEQ multiplex PCR; TCRdb stores just in-frame clones and leaves some out. Here the sample spans fewer than 150,000 clones, 70% to 85% being singletons. Sequencing input: PBMCs. These TCRs come from a human donor in good health.

This clone was detected only a few times. The CDR3 protein is CASSPGFSGNTIYF. The CDR3 nucleotides read TGTGCCAGCAGTCCCGGGTTCTCTGGAAACACCATATATTTT. The chain uses TRBV28 and TRBJ1-3, with no clear D. This CDR3 has 14 residues. The V end was cut by 5 bases, the J end by 0 bases, with 8 bases between. The germline V gene encodes CDR1 MDHEN and CDR2 SYDVKM.

This clone was recorded a few times. This chain links TRBV29-1 with TRBJ2-1; D perhaps matches TRBD2 (5 bases). With 4 bases removed from V and 8 bases from J, the gap between germline ends came to 12 bases. From germline, CDR1 is SQVTM and CDR2 ANQGSEA. The CDR3 is 12 amino acids. The chain's CDR3 is CSVGGFGDEQFF. The CDR3 nucleotides read TGCAGCGTTGGAGGGTTCGGAGATGAGCAGTTCTTC.

This clone has only a few counts. In nucleotides, the CDR3 is TGTGCCAGCACGGGGTCAGGCGCGGGTGCATACGAGCAGTACTTC. Protein sequence: CASTGSGAGAYEQYF. V is TRBV6-5 and J is TRBJ2-7, with a tentative D call TRBD2 (5 bases). This CDR3 spans 15 amino acids. The V and J ends lost 7 bases and 4 bases respectively, with 20 bases between them. CDR1 is MNHEY, CDR2 SVGAGI, per germline.

V and J are TRBV28 and TRBJ2-7; possibly TRBD1 for D (5 bases). The germline gives CDR1 MDHEN, CDR2 SYDVKM. V lost 5 bases, J lost 0 bases, and 17 bases lay in between. The CDR3 is 16 amino acids. The CDR3 DNA sequence: TGTGCCAGCAGTGCCTCCAGGGCCTCGAGCTCCTACGAGCAGTACTTC. This codes for CASSASRASSSYEQYF.

This chain connects TRBV7-6 to TRBJ1-2; 9 bases are a match to TRBD1. CDR1 is SGHVS and CDR2 is FNYEAQ in the germline V gene. V shed 1 base, J shed 3 bases, and the junction held 6 bases outside the gene matches. The CDR3 has 16 residues. Written as DNA, the CDR3 is TGTGCCAGCAGCTTAGAAGCCGGGACAGGGTACTATGGCTACACCTTC. It encodes CASSLEAGTGYYGYTF.

This clone has just one count. The genes are TRBV2 and TRBJ1-3; no definite D call. The CDR3 is 12 residues long. Trimming removed 8 bases from V and 1 base from J, with 6 bases in between. CDR1 SNHLY and CDR2 FYNNEI come from the germline V gene. CDR3 sequence (DNA): TGTGCCAGCGTCCGTTCTGGAAACACCATATATTTT. As protein: CASVRSGNTIYF.

This clone was observed a handful of times. The DNA for the CDR3 is TGTGCCAGCAGCACCGGGAGCACAGATACGCAGTATTTT. Its protein is CASSTGSTDTQYF. This rearrangement joins TRBV7-3 to TRBJ2-3; no reliable D call. The V and J ends lost 5 bases and 0 bases respectively, with 6 bases between them. From germline, CDR1 is SGHTA and CDR2 FQGTGA. The CDR3 is made up of 13 amino acids.

This chain connects TRBV14 to TRBJ2-7, with a possible D match to TRBD1 (5 bases). CDR1 is SGHDN and CDR2 is FVKESK in the germline V gene. The V end lost 3 bases, the J end lost 3 bases, and 21 bases lay between the germline ends. This CDR3 has 17 amino acids. CDR3 nucleotide sequence: TGTGCCAGCAGCCATCTCGACAGCCTCGGTAGGGGCTACGAGCAGTACTTC. Translation gives CASSHLDSLGRGYEQYF.

The table lists this clone with a few counts. The chain joins TRBV27 to TRBJ2-5; D might be TRBD1 (6 bases). The J call may not be correct, given that the DNA end is closer to TRBJ2-7. The germline CDR1 and CDR2 sequences are MNHEY and SMNVEV (reference sequence). CDR3 size: 15 residues. The CDR3: CASSPSRQVAYEQYF. In DNA, the CDR3 is TGTGCCAGCAGTCCCTCGCGACAGGTTGCCTACGAGCAGTACTTC.

V gene TRBV19 combines with J gene TRBJ2-2; 8 nucleotides align to TRBD1. Germline CDR1 is LNHDA and CDR2 is SQIVND (reference sequence). There are 15 residues in the CDR3. V was clipped by 6 bases and J by 6 bases; unmatched bases: 9. CDR3 sequence (DNA): TGTGCCAGTAGGGCCGGACAGGGTATCGCCGGGGAGCTGTTTTTT. It specifies CASRAGQGIAGELFF.

V is TRBV5-1 and J is TRBJ2-1; TRBD2 matches at 10 bases. The CDR3 is 14 amino acids. The germline CDR1 and CDR2 sequences are SGHRS and YFSETQ. V gave up 4 bases and J gave up 6 bases; unmatched junction bases: 4. The CDR3 sequence: CASSPSGRANEQFF. CDR3 nucleotides: TGCGCCAGCAGCCCAAGCGGGAGGGCCAATGAGCAGTTCTTC.

This clone was counted a single time. This chain's CDR3 is CASSPERGRTDTQYF. In DNA form, the CDR3 reads TGTGCCAGCAGCCCAGAGCGCGGGAGGACAGATACGCAGTATTTT. This chain links TRBV7-2 with TRBJ2-3; 8 nucleotides align to TRBD2. CDR1 and CDR2 (germline): SGHTA, FQGNSA. V shed 5 bases and J 3 bases; nucleotides not matched to a gene: 7. The CDR3 sequence is 15 residues long.

For this clone: Other DNA sequences of this sample code for an identical CDR3. The rearrangement uses TRBV2 and TRBJ1-1; 9 nucleotides line up with TRBD1. Losses at the gene ends were 8 bases for V and 4 bases for J; bases not matched to a gene: 8. This CDR3 spans 14 amino acids. Per germline, CDR1 SNHLY and CDR2 FYNNEI. CDR3 protein: CASGFRDRATEAFF. The CDR3 DNA reads TGTGCCAGCGGTTTCCGGGACAGGGCCACTGAAGCTTTCTTT.

This chain uses TRBV6-5 with TRBJ2-5; D unclear. The CDR3 spans 16 residues. V lost 2 bases and J lost 0, with 13 bases in between. Germline values: CDR1 MNHEY, CDR2 SVGAGI. This CDR3 reads CASSYQATLYQETQYF. In DNA form, the CDR3 reads TGTGCCAGCAGTTACCAGGCCACTCTATACCAAGAGACCCAGTACTTC.

The rearrangement uses TRBV5-1 and TRBJ1-1, with 7 bases that match TRBD1. The CDR3 runs to 15 residues. Germline V gene sequence: CDR1 SGHRS, CDR2 YFSETQ. V shed 0 bases, J shed 4 bases, and the junction held 6 bases outside the gene matches. This CDR3 reads CASSLEGALGTEAFF. The DNA of the CDR3 is TGCGCCAGCAGCTTGGAGGGGGCGTTGGGCACTGAAGCTTTCTTT.

The gene calls are TRBV2 and TRBJ1-5; 7 positions match TRBD1. Trimming at V came to 7 bases and at J to 4 bases, leaving 10 bases not matched to a gene. Germline-derived CDR1 and CDR2 are SNHLY and FYNNEI. The CDR3 loop spans 15 amino acids. The CDR3 region has the DNA TGTGCCAGCACCCCCGCGACAGGGAGGAATCAGCCCCAGCATTTT. Its translation is CASTPATGRNQPQHF.

The chain links TRBV28 to TRBJ2-7; TRBD1 matches at 8 bases. Germline V lookup: CDR1 MDHEN, CDR2 SYDVKM. This CDR3 comprises 14 residues. V trimming: 5 bases; J trimming: 1 base; junction bases outside the gene matches: 4. The CDR3 bases are TGTGCCAGCAGTAAAACAGGGGGATCCTACGAGCAGTACTTC. Translated: CASSKTGGSYEQYF. Supplemented by reference TRBV28 and TRBJ2-7, the full variable domain reads DVKVTQSSRYLVKRTGEKVFLECVQDMDHENMFWYRQDPGLGLRLIYFSYDVKMKEKGDIPEGYSVSREKKERFSLILESASTNQTSMYLCASSKTGGSYEQYFGPGTRLTVT.